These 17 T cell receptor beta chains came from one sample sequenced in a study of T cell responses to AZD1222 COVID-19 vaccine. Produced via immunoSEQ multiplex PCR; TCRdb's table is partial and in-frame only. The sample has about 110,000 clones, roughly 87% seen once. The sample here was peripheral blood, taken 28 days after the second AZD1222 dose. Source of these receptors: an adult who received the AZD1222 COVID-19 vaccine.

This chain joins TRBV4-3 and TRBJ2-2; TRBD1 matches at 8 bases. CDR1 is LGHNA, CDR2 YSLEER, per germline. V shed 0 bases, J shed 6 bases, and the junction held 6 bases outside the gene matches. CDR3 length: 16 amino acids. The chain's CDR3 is CASSQDRATGAGELFF. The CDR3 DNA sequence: TGCGCCAGCAGCCAAGATAGGGCGACAGGGGCCGGGGAGCTGTTTTTT.

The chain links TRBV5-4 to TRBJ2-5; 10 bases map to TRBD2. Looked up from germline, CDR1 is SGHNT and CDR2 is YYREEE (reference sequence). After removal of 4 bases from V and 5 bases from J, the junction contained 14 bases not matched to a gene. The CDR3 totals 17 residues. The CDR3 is CASSRAGSGGSTETQYF. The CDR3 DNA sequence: TGTGCCAGCAGCCGTGCCGGTAGCGGGGGGTCCACGGAGACCCAGTACTTC.

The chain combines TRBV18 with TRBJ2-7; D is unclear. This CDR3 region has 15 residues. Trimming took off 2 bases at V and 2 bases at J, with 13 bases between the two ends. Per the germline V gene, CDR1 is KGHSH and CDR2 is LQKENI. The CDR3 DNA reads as TGTGCCAGCTCACCAGTGACGGGTGCAACCTACGAGCAGTACTTC. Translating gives CASSPVTGATYEQYF.

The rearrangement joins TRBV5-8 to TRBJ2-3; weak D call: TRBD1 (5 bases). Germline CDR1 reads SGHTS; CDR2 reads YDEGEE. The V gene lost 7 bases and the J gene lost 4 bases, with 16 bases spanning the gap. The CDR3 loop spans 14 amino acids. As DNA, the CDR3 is TGTGCCAGCCGTAGGGTACAGGTTCCAGATACGCAGTATTTT. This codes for CASRRVQVPDTQYF.

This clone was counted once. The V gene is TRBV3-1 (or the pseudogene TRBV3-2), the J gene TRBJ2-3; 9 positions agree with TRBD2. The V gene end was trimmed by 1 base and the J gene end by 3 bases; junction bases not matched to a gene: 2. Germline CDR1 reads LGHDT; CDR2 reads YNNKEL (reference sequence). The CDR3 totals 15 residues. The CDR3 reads CASSQALAGTDTQYF. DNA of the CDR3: TGTGCCAGCAGCCAAGCCCTAGCGGGGACAGATACGCAGTATTTT.

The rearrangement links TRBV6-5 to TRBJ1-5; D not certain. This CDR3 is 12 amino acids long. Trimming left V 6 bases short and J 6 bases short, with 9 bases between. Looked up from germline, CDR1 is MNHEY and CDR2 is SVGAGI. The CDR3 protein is CASSPPGQPQHF. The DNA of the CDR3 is TGTGCCAGCAGCCCGCCCGGTCAGCCCCAGCATTTT.

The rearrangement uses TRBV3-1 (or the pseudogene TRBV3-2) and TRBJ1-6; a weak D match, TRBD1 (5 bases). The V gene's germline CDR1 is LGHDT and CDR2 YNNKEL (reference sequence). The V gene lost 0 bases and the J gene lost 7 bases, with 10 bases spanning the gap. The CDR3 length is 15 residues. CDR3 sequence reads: CASSQDSRVNSPLHF. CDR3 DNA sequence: TGTGCCAGCAGCCAAGATTCCAGGGTCAATTCACCCCTCCACTTT.

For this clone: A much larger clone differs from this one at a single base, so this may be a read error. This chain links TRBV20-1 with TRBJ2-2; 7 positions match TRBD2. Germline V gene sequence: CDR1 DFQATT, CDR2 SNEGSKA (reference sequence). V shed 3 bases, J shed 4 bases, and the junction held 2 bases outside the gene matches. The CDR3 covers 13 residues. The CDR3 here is CSASPGGTGELFF. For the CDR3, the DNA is TGCAGTGCTAGTCCGGGGGGCACCGGGGAGCTGTTTTTT.

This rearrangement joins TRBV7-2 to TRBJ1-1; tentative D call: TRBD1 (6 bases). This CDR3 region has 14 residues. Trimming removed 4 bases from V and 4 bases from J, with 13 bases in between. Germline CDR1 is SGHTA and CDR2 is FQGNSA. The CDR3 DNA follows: TGTGCCAGCAGCTCAAACAGGGCGAGCACTGAAGCTTTCTTT. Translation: CASSSNRASTEAFF.

CDR3 DNA: TGTGCCAGCAGCCCGGGACAGGGGGCTGGGAAGCTGTTTTTT. Its translation is CASSPGQGAGKLFF. V and J are TRBV11-3 and TRBJ2-2; 12 positions match TRBD1. The CDR3 extends over 14 amino acids. With V trimmed by 5 bases and J by 12 bases, 7 bases remained unmatched. Germline CDR1 and CDR2: SGHNT and YENEEA.

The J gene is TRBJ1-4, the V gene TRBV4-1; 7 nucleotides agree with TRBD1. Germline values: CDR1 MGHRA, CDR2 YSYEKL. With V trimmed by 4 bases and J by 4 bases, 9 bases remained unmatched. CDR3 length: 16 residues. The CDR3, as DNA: TGCGCCAGCAGCCTGGAGGGGGCAGGGTATAATGAAAAACTGTTTTTT. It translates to CASSLEGAGYNEKLFF.

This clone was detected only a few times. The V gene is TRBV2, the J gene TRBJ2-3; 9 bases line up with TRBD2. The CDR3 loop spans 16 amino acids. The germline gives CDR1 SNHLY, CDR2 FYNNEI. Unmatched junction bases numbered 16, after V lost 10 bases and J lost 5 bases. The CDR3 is CATPRGRAGGRDTQYF. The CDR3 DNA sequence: TGTGCCACGCCCCGGGGGAGGGCGGGGGGGAGAGATACGCAGTATTTT.

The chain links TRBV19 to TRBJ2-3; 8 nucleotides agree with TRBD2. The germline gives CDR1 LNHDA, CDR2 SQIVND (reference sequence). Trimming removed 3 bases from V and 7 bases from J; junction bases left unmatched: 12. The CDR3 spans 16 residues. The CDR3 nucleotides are TGTGCCAGTAGTATGAAGGGGCTCCGGGGGGGAAATACGCAGTATTTT. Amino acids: CASSMKGLRGGNTQYF.

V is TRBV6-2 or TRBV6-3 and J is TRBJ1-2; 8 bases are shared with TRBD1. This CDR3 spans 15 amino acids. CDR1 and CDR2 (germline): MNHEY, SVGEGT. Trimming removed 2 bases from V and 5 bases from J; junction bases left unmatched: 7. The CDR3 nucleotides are TGTGCCAGCAGTTACGGGGACAGGACGTCATATGGCTACACCTTC. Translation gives CASSYGDRTSYGYTF.

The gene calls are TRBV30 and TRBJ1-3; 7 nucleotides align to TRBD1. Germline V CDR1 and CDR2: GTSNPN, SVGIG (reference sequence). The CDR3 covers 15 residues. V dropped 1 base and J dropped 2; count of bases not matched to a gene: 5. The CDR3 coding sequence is TGTGCCTGGAGTGGGCTGAGGGGGCCTGGAAACACCATATATTTT. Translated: CAWSGLRGPGNTIYF.

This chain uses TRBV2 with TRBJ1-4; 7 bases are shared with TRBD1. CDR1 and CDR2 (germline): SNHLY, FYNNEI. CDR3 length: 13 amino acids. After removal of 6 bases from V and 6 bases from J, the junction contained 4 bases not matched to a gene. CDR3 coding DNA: TGTGCCAGCAGGACAGGGAGTGATGAAAAACTGTTTTTT. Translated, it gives CASRTGSDEKLFF.

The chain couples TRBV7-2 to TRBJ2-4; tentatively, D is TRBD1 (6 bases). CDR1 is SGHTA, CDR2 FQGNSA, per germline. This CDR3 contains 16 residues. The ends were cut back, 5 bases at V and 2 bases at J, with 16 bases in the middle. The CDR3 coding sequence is TGTGCCAGCAGCGCTAACAGGGTTGCGACCAAAAACATTCAGTACTTC. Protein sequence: CASSANRVATKNIQYF.